The T cell receptor beta chain described here comes from a study of T cell responses to AZD1222 COVID-19 vaccine. Study findings and constraints: Possibly, clonal diversity was underestimated; donors were largely white British and included more females. Sampling that yielded the repertoires occurred only after the peak T cell response.

V shed 0 bases and J shed 4 bases, with 18 bases lying between them. This CDR3 has 18 amino acids. CDR1 is LGHNT and CDR2 is FRNRAP in the germline V gene. Of note for this clone: As yet, its antigen is unknown.

Using immunoSEQ multiplex PCR, the repertoire was profiled, and TCRdb retains in-frame clones only, with some absent. The top ten hold roughly 3.2% of the sample, which has about 83,000 clones, 70% to 90% seen once. Second-dose recipients at about 4 or about 12 weeks were treated as one pooled group. The genes are TRBV12-5 and TRBJ2-2; TRBD1 is a possible D gene (5 bases). This receptor was taken from an adult who received the AZD1222 COVID-19 vaccine. The material was peripheral blood, obtained 28 days after the second AZD1222 dose. CDR3 in DNA: TGTGCTAGTGGTTTGGTACTTTCAGTCCAGGGCGGCACCGGGGAGCTGTTTTTT. Protein sequence: CASGLVLSVQGGTGELFF.